This T cell receptor beta chain was sequenced in a study of blood T cell repertoires in COVID-19. This CDR3 is built from 14 residues. After removal of 5 bases from V and 4 bases from J, the junction contained 7 bases not matched to a gene. CDR1 SGHTA and CDR2 FQGNSA come from the germline V gene. Libraries were prepared by immunoSEQ multiplex PCR; TCRdb keeps only in-frame clonotypes and omits some of them. The sample carries around 130,000 clones, roughly three quarters recorded once. This sequence was found in a human donor in a cohort sampled during active COVID-19. The chain links TRBV7-2 to TRBJ2-5; 7 bases are a match to TRBD2. Sequenced: peripheral blood. The DNA of the CDR3 is TGTGCCAGCAGCCCAACGACTAGCCGAGAGACCCAGTACTTC. Translated, it gives CASSPTTSRETQYF.